Below, 26 T cell receptor beta chains from the same sample are listed, as sequenced in a study of cytomegalovirus exposure and HLA in healthy donors (dated 2017 in TCRdb). Library preparation was by the immunoSEQ multiplex PCR assay. For the multiplex PCR, a mixture combining 60 forward primers for TCR Vbeta segments and 13 reverse primers for TCR Jbeta segments was used. Held by TCRdb, this immuneACCESS table contains in-frame sequences only and omits some clones. Under half of the omission traces to an unresolved V gene where checked; the cause of the rest is unknown. This sample gives over 200,000 clones in total; 78% of them show up just once. The ten largest clones take up approximately 3.8% of the sample. Sequencing was carried out using PBMCs. All receptors derive from a male donor in good health and CMV-seronegative.

J is TRBJ2-5 and V is TRBV18; 12 positions match TRBD2. Germline-derived CDR1 and CDR2 are KGHSH and LQKENI. The CDR3 sequence is 14 residues long. Unmatched junction bases numbered 2, after V lost 4 bases and J lost 5 bases. The CDR3 loop is CASSRLAGDETQYF. DNA for the CDR3: TGTGCCAGCTCACGACTAGCGGGAGACGAGACCCAGTACTTC.

As for this clone: Its ends do not fully match the called genes, so a read error is possible. The chain employs TRBV7-9 and TRBJ2-7, with 10 bases lining up with TRBD2. The CDR3 length is 14 residues. CDR1 and CDR2 from the germline V gene are SEHNR and FQNEAQ (reference sequence). The CDR3 loop is CSSGGLADSYEQYF. CDR3 DNA sequence: TGTTCCAGCGGAGGACTAGCGGACTCCTACGAGCAGTACTTC.

The chain couples TRBV5-1 to TRBJ2-1, with 11 bases lining up with TRBD1. The CDR3 runs 16 residues. V lost 3 bases and J lost 7; bases outside the gene matches: 9. The germline V gene encodes CDR1 SGHRS and CDR2 YFSETQ. The DNA for the CDR3 is TGCGCCAGCAGCTCGAATGGACAGGGGGCCCCGAATGAGCAGTTCTTC. This translates into CASSSNGQGAPNEQFF.

The rearrangement links TRBV19 to TRBJ2-7; 10 bases fit TRBD1. CDR3 length: 16 amino acids. V was clipped by 6 bases and J by 2 bases; unmatched bases: 10. Looked up from germline, CDR1 is LNHDA and CDR2 is SQIVND (reference sequence). The CDR3 is CASSDRTGGRTYEQYF. In nucleotides, the CDR3 is TGTGCCAGTAGCGATCGGACAGGGGGTCGGACCTACGAGCAGTACTTC.

The V and J genes are TRBV29-1 and TRBJ2-1; 14 bases fit TRBD2. Trimming cost V 4 bases and J 8 bases; bases outside gene matches: 7. The germline V gene encodes CDR1 SQVTM and CDR2 ANQGSEA. The CDR3 sequence is 15 residues long. The DNA of the CDR3 is TGCAGCGTTGCCCTCGGGACTAGCGGGAGTTATGAGCAGTTCTTC. Amino acid sequence: CSVALGTSGSYEQFF.

V gene TRBV2 combines with J gene TRBJ1-5; TRBD1 matches at 7 bases. Germline V lookup: CDR1 SNHLY, CDR2 FYNNEI. J lost 5 bases, V lost 4 bases, and 8 bases had no gene match. The CDR3 sequence is 15 residues long. CDR3 amino acids: CASSGGRTGDQPQHF. The DNA for the CDR3 is TGTGCCAGCAGTGGGGGCAGAACAGGGGATCAGCCCCAGCATTTT.

The rearrangement links TRBV21-1 to TRBJ1-5. TRBV21-1 is noted as a pseudogene. CDR3 length: 15 residues. This CDR3 reads CASTFLGTQGQPQHF. CDR3 in DNA: TGTGCCAGCACCTTCCTTGGGACTCAGGGTCAGCCCCAGCATTTT.

This chain connects TRBV19 to TRBJ2-6; D is possibly TRBD2 (6 bases). The V and J ends lost 3 bases and 2 bases respectively, with 8 bases between them. Germline CDR1 LNHDA, CDR2 SQIVND (reference sequence). This CDR3 has 15 amino acids. CDR3 sequence reads: CASSIAGTGANVLTF. The CDR3 DNA sequence: TGTGCCAGTAGTATCGCGGGAACTGGGGCCAACGTCCTGACTTTC.

The chain uses TRBV9 and TRBJ1-2; weak D call: TRBD1 (6 bases). From germline, CDR1 is SGDLS and CDR2 YYNGEE. V shed 3 bases and J shed 4 bases, with 13 bases lying between them. CDR3 length: 14 residues. CDR3 region: CASSERGGTYGYTF. The CDR3 nucleotides are TGTGCCAGCAGCGAGAGGGGGGGGACCTATGGCTACACCTTC.

The genes are TRBV19 and TRBJ2-7; the D gene is possibly TRBD1 (6 bases). V was trimmed by 7 bases and J by 0 bases, leaving 13 bases between them. Germline V gene lookup returns CDR1 LNHDA and CDR2 SQIVND (reference sequence). The CDR3 is 14 residues long. CDR3 loop: CASTDGGPSYEQYF. The CDR3 coding sequence is TGTGCCAGTACAGATGGGGGCCCCTCCTACGAGCAGTACTTC.

The rearrangement joins TRBV29-1 to TRBJ2-5, with 9 nucleotides matching TRBD1. Germline assignment: CDR1 SQVTM and CDR2 ANQGSEA. The CDR3 runs 16 residues. The junction had 9 bases not matched to a gene; V was cut back by 2 bases and J by 2 bases. The CDR3 coding sequence is TGCAGCGTTGAATTTAACGGACAGGGGATTCAAGAGACCCAGTACTTC. This codes for CSVEFNGQGIQETQYF.

This chain links TRBV16 with TRBJ2-1; 16 bases line up with TRBD2. The CDR3 has 15 residues. Germline CDR1 is KGHSY and CDR2 is FQNENV. J gave up 15 bases and V 4 bases, and 9 bases lay outside the gene matches. The CDR3: CASSPYGTSGRATFF. CDR3 sequence (DNA): TGTGCCAGCAGCCCTTACGGGACTAGCGGGAGGGCAACGTTCTTC.

The J gene is TRBJ2-1, the V gene TRBV18, with D uncertain. Germline-derived CDR1 and CDR2 are KGHSH and LQKENI. The V and J ends lost 6 bases and 7 bases respectively, with 10 bases between them. The CDR3 loop spans 12 amino acids. CDR3 sequence (DNA): TGTGCCAGCTCCCTCCGGAGAAATGAGCAGTTCTTC. Translating gives CASSLRRNEQFF.

This clone occurred once. DNA for the CDR3: TGTGCCAGCAGCTTCGGGCAGGGGGTCTACAATGAGCAGTTCTTC. Its translation: CASSFGQGVYNEQFF. The chain combines TRBV7-8 with TRBJ2-1; 7 bases fit TRBD1. Germline loops: CDR1 SGHVS, CDR2 FQNEAQ. V was clipped by 3 bases and J by 3 bases; unmatched bases: 5. CDR3 length equals 15 residues.

Only a few counts were recorded for this clone. The chain links TRBV6-6 to TRBJ1-2, with 9 nucleotides matching TRBD1. CDR3 length equals 14 residues. Per the germline V gene, CDR1 is MNHNY and CDR2 is SVGAGI (reference sequence). Unmatched junction bases numbered 6, after V lost 2 bases and J lost 8 bases. For the CDR3, the DNA is TGTGCCAGCAGTTACGACAGGGGGTATCACGGCTACACCTTC. Protein sequence: CASSYDRGYHGYTF.

V gene TRBV11-3 combines with J gene TRBJ2-2; 13 nucleotides agree with TRBD2. In germline, CDR1 is SGHNT, CDR2 YENEEA. This CDR3 is built from 16 residues. Germline trimming cut 5 bases from V and 6 bases from J; bases unmatched to any gene: 6. The CDR3 coding sequence is TGTGCCAGCAGCCCCGGACTAGCGGGAGTTGCCGGGGAGCTGTTTTTT. It yields the protein CASSPGLAGVAGELFF.

The chain uses TRBV27 and TRBJ2-7; 7 nucleotides agree with TRBD2. The CDR3 runs 15 residues. The trim removed 5 bases at V and 2 bases at J, leaving 9 bases unmatched. Germline lookup yields CDR1 MNHEY and CDR2 SMNVEV (reference sequence). CDR3 nucleotide sequence: TGTGCCAGCAGTCCTTCCGGACTAGGCGCCTACGAGCAGTACTTC. This encodes CASSPSGLGAYEQYF.

The chain combines TRBV4-1 with TRBJ2-7; D is perhaps TRBD1 (6 bases). The V end was cut by 4 bases, the J end by 5 bases, with 15 bases between. The CDR3 spans 14 residues. Germline-derived CDR1 and CDR2 are MGHRA and YSYEKL. The CDR3 sequence: CASSLVGGIDEQYF. CDR3 sequence (DNA): TGCGCCAGCAGCCTCGTAGGGGGAATCGACGAGCAGTACTTC.

This chain links TRBV6-5 with TRBJ1-5; TRBD1 aligns across 9 bases. The CDR3 has 13 residues. Germline V CDR1 and CDR2: MNHEY, SVGAGI. Germline trimming cut 6 bases from V and 5 bases from J; bases unmatched to any gene: 2. The CDR3 spells CASRGQGDQPQHF. The CDR3 nucleotides are TGTGCCAGCAGGGGACAGGGTGATCAGCCCCAGCATTTT.

This chain joins TRBV19 and TRBJ1-1; D perhaps matches TRBD1 (6 bases). Germline V gene sequence: CDR1 LNHDA, CDR2 SQIVND (reference sequence). The V gene lost 4 bases and the J gene lost 1 base, with 19 bases spanning the gap. The CDR3 runs 17 residues. CDR3 DNA sequence: TGTGCCAGTAGTAAGGATGTGAGGGGGGGAAGGAACACTGAAGCTTTCTTT. This codes for CASSKDVRGGRNTEAFF.

This chain uses TRBV28 with TRBJ2-3; 7 bases match TRBD1. Trimming removed 3 bases from V and 2 bases from J; junction bases left unmatched: 8. CDR1 is MDHEN and CDR2 is SYDVKM in the germline V gene. The CDR3 has 16 residues. CDR3 sequence: CASSFYGEGATDTQYF. DNA of the CDR3: TGTGCCAGCAGTTTCTATGGAGAGGGGGCCACAGATACGCAGTATTTT.

This chain uses TRBV5-6 with TRBJ2-5, with 11 bases matching TRBD2. Per the germline V gene, CDR1 is SGHDT and CDR2 is YYEEEE. The V gene end was trimmed by 3 bases and the J gene end by 11 bases; junction bases not matched to a gene: 9. The CDR3 contains 14 residues. The CDR3 here is CASSSLAGGGEQYF. CDR3 DNA: TGTGCCAGCAGCTCTCTAGCGGGAGGAGGTGAGCAGTACTTC.

The genes are TRBV27 and TRBJ2-5; 8 bases align to TRBD2. Germline lookup yields CDR1 MNHEY and CDR2 SMNVEV (reference sequence). The CDR3 runs to 14 residues. The J segment lost 5 bases and the V segment lost 7 bases, leaving 9 bases of the junction unmatched. The DNA for the CDR3 is TGTGCCAGCATGCCCAGCGGGAGTCGGGAGACCCAGTACTTC. Encoded protein: CASMPSGSRETQYF.

The CDR3 spells CASTEAGELFF. Here the CDR3 DNA reads TGCGCCAGCACGGAGGCCGGGGAGCTGTTTTTT. The chain couples TRBV5-1 to TRBJ2-2; D perhaps matches TRBD2 (5 bases). Germline V gene sequence: CDR1 SGHRS, CDR2 YFSETQ. CDR3 size: 11 residues. Trimming removed 6 bases from V and 6 bases from J, with 6 bases in between.

V is TRBV29-1 and J is TRBJ1-5; TRBD1 agrees at 9 bases. The CDR3 loop spans 13 amino acids. In germline, CDR1 is SQVTM, CDR2 ANQGSEA. With V trimmed by 6 bases and J by 5 bases, 5 bases remained unmatched. CDR3 sequence: CSVLTGGDQPQHF. As DNA, the CDR3 is TGCAGCGTCCTGACAGGGGGGGATCAGCCCCAGCATTTT.

A few counts support this clone. The chain uses TRBV5-6 and TRBJ2-3; D may be TRBD2 (7 bases). Trimming removed 0 bases from V and 6 bases from J, with 14 bases in between. The CDR3 extends over 15 amino acids. Germline V gene data show CDR1 as SGHDT and CDR2 as YYEEEE. CDR3 in amino acids: CASSLVWEGEDTQYF. CDR3 nucleotides: TGTGCCAGCAGCTTGGTGTGGGAGGGGGAGGATACGCAGTATTTT.